This T cell receptor (beta chain) was retrieved from a study of blood T cells in healthy people across ages. A note on this clonotype: Antigen specificity is unknown. At one boundary the junction diverges from the germline segment, which might be a read error.

Isolated per sample were at least 6 million PBMCs. A second PCR, run for roughly 7 to 12 cycles, used a sample-barcoded 5' primer plus a J-beta primer mix. TCRdb independently ran MiXCR on the 5' RACE reads; one entry per CDR3 protein. The sample yields approximately 940,000 distinct CDR3 sequences, 45% to 50% seen once. Overall study findings and caveats: Diversity was higher, and naive CD4+ cells more numerous, in long-lived donors than in aged donors.

The clonotype comes from a man aged 25-45 years in good health. Sample: blood.

The CDR3 loop reads CASTRQGNCGYTF. The CDR3 region has the DNA TGTGCCAGCACGCGACAGGGGAACTGTGGCTACACCTTC. V usage is TRBV12-3 or TRBV12-4 and J usage is TRBJ1-2; 8 positions match TRBD1. The CDR3 has 13 residues.